Here is one T cell receptor (beta chain) with its context. Its antigen remains unidentified. No much larger clone is present one base from it, and per-base qualities are unavailable. TCRbeta CDR3 regions were amplified from genomic DNA by means of the immunoSEQ Assay, a bias-controlled multiplex PCR. For the original study's pipeline: Nucleated cell counts per sample were estimated from amplification of reference gene primers within the assay. To quantify the absolute abundance of each unique TCRbeta CDR3 rearrangement, sequence reads were collapsed and filtered. For each sample, productive Simpson clonality was calculated by taking the square root of Simpson's diversity index across productive rearrangements. Here the immuneACCESS table is served through TCRdb, limited to in-frame sequences with V and J called. Missing clones are a known gap in these copies; in checked studies unresolved V genes cover under half, and the rest lacks a known reason. Clone size and the V and J calls come from that table; the DNA yielded D and trimming. This sample lists about 260,000 clones; over 80% were detected once. Of the sample, about 4.3% is held by the ten largest clones.

A second Seattle source provided samples from volunteer blood donors who had recovered from COVID-19. Whole blood was collected in K2EDTA tubes by collaborating institutions according to the institutions' own protocols. Collaborator samples were shipped for TCRbeta analysis as frozen whole blood, isolated PBMCs, or DNA extracted from either sample type. This sample is part of a study of blood T cell repertoires in COVID-19 (dated by TCRdb to the early 2020s). Describing the broader study: Samples covering the acute and convalescent phases of COVID-19 were provided by collaborators in the United States, Italy and Spain. The prospective study material was composed of cDNA or gDNA derived from T cells, B-cell-depleted T cells, or PBMCs. Subjects who had been exposed to COVID-19, were actively infected with it, or had recovered from it provided the deeply sampled blood TCRbeta repertoires that made up the dataset. The repertoires were released in a freely available public database meant as a resource for research on the immune response to SARS-CoV-2. The samples were drawn from two sources: the first 160 participants of the ongoing ImmuneRACE study, and 950 to 1,500 subjects contributed by 6 global collaborators. The sample metadata nearly always contained a de-identified subject ID, COVID-19 status, age in years and sex. Where available, HLA class I and class II types were taken from metadata supplied by the sample provider and were not determined by assay-based typing. What the work shows at the level of the full study, not this receptor alone: The quantity of clinical and demographic metadata differed by source and by participant and was supplied without curation.

The germline V gene provides CDR1 MNHEY and CDR2 SVGAGI. The cysteine opens and the phenylalanine closes a CDR3 of 15 amino acids. Only the CDR3 DNA stays, 45 bases, in frame from base 1. V is pared back by 2 bases and J by 7 bases, with 14 bases lying between the germline termini. The sample was peripheral blood. Recombination joined TRBV6-5 with TRBJ2-2; the D region possibly corresponds to TRBD2 (5 bases align). The sequence was obtained from a man in his 60s who had recovered from COVID-19. The CDR3 protein: CASSYGGALVGELFF. The DNA sequence reads TGTGCCAGCAGTTACGGAGGCGCCCTTGTCGGGGAGCTGTTTTTT.